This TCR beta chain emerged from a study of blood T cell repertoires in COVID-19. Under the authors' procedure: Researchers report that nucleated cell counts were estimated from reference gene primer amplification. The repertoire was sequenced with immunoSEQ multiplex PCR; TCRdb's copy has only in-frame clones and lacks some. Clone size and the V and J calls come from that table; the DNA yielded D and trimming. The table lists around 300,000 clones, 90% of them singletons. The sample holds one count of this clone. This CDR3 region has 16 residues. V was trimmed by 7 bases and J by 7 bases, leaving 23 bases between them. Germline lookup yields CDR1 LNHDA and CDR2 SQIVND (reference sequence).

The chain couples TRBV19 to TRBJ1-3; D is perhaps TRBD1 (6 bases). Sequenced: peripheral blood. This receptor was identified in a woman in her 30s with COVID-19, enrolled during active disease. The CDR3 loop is CASTLNTGILSNTIYF. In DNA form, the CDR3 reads TGTGCCAGTACCCTCAACACAGGGATCTTAAGCAACACCATATATTTT.